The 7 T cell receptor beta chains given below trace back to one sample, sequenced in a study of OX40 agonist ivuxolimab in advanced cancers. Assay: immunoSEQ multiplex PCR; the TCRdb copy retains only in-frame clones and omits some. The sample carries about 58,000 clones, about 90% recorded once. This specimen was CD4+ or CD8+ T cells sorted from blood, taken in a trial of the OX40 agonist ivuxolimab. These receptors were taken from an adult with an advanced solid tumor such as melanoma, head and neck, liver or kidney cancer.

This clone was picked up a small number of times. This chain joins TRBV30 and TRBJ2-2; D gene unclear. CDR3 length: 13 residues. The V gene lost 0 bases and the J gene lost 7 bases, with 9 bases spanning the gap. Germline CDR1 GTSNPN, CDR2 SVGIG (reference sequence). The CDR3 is CAWSVLLHGELFF. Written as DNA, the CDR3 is TGTGCCTGGAGTGTCCTACTTCACGGGGAGCTGTTTTTT.

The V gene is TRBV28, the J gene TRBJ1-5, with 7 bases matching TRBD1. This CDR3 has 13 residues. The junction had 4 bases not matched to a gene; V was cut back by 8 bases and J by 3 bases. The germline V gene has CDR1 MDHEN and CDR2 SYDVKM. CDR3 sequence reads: CASSDRNNQPQHF. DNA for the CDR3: TGTGCCAGCTCGGACAGGAACAATCAGCCCCAGCATTTT.

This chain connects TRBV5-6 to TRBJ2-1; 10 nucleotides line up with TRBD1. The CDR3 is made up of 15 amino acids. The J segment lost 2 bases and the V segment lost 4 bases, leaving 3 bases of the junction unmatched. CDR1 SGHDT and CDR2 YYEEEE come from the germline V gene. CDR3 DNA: TGTGCCAGCAGCGGGGGACAGGGGCCCTACAATGAGCAGTTCTTC. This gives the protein CASSGGQGPYNEQFF.

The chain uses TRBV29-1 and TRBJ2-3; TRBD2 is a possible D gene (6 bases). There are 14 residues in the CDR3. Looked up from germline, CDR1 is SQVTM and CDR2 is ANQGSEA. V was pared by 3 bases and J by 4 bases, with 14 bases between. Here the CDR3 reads CSVEGGGPADTQYF. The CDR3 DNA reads TGCAGCGTTGAGGGGGGAGGACCAGCAGATACGCAGTATTTT.

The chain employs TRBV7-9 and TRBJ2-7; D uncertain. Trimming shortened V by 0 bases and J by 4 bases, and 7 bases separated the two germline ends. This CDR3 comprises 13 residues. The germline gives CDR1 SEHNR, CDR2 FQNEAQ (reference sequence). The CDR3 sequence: CASSLADTYEQYF. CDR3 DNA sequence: TGTGCCAGCAGCTTAGCCGATACTTACGAGCAGTACTTC.

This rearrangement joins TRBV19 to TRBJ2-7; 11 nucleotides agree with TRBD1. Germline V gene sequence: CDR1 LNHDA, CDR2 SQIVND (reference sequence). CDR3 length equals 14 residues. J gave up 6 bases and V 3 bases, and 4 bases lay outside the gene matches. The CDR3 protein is CASSIYGTGGEQYF. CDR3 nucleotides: TGTGCCAGTAGTATTTACGGGACAGGGGGCGAGCAGTACTTC.

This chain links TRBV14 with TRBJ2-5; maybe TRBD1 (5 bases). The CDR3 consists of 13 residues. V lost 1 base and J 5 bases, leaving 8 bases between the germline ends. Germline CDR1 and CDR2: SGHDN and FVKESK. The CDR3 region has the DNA TGTGCCAGCAGCCAAGGGGGCGCCGAGACCCAGTACTTC. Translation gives CASSQGGAETQYF.